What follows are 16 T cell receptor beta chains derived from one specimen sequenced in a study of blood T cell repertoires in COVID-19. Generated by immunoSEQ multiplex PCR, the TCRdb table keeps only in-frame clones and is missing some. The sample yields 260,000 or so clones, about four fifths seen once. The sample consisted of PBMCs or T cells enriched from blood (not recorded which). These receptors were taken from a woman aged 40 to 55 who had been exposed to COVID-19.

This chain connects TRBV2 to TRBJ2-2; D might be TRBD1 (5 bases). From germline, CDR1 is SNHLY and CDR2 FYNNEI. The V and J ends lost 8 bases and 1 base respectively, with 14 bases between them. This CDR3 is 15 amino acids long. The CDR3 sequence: CASHPSTGNTGELFF. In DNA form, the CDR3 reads TGTGCCAGCCACCCCTCTACAGGGAACACCGGGGAGCTGTTTTTT.

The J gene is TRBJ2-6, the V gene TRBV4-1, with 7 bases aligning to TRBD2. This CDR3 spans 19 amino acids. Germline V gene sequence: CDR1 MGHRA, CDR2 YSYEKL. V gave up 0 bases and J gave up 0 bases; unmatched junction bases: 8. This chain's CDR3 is CASSQDQGGGRSGANVLTF. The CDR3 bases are TGCGCCAGCAGCCAAGATCAGGGCGGGGGTCGCTCTGGGGCCAACGTCCTGACTTTC.

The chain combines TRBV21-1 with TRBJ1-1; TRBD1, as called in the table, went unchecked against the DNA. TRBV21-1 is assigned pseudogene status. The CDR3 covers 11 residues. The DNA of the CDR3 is TGTGCCACAGGGGGGAACACTGAAGCTTTCTTT. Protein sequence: CATGGNTEAFF.

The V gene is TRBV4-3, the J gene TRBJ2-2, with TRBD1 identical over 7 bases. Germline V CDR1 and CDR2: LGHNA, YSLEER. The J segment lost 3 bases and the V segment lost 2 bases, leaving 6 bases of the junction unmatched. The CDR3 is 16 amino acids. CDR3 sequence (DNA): TGCGCCAGCAGCCAAAGTAAGGGGGCGGACACCGGGGAGCTGTTTTTT. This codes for CASSQSKGADTGELFF.

The CDR3 protein is CASRYPSGTGLTYGYTF. Written as DNA, the CDR3 is TGTGCCAGCAGATACCCCTCGGGTACAGGGCTTACCTATGGCTACACCTTC. The chain couples TRBV28 to TRBJ1-2; possible D gene TRBD1, 6 bases. The CDR3 covers 17 residues. Germline V gene data show CDR1 as MDHEN and CDR2 as SYDVKM. The V end was cut by 6 bases, the J end by 4 bases, with 24 bases between.

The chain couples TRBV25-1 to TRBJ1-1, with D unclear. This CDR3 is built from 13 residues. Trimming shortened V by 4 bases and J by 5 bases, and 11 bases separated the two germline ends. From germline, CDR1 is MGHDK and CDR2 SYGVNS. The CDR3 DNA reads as TGTGCCAGCAGTGCCCCGAGGGTGACTGAAGCTTTCTTT. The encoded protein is CASSAPRVTEAFF.

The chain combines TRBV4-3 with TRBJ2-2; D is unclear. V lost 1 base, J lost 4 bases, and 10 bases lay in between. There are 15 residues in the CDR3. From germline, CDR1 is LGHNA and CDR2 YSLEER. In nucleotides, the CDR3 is TGCGCCAGCAGCCAAGGACTGAGGAGCACCGGGGAGCTGTTTTTT. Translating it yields CASSQGLRSTGELFF.

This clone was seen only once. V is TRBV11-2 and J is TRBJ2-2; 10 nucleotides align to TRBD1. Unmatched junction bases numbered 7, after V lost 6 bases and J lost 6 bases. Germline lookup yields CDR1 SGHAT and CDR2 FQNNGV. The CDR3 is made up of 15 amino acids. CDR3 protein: CASSHPDRGPGELFF. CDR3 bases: TGTGCCAGCAGTCACCCTGACAGGGGGCCCGGGGAGCTGTTTTTT. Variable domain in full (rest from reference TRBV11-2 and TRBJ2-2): EAGVAQSPRYKIIEKRQSVAFWCNPISGHATLYWYQQILGQGPKLLIQFQNNGVVDDSQLPKDRFSAERLKGVDSTLKIQPAKLEDSAVYLCASSHPDRGPGELFFGEGSRLTVL.

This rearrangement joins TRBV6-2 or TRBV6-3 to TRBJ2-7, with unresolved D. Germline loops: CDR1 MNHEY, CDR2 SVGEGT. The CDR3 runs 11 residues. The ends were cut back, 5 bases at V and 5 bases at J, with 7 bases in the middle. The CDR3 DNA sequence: TGTGCCAGCAGTAATCGGGACGAGCAGTACTTC. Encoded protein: CASSNRDEQYF.

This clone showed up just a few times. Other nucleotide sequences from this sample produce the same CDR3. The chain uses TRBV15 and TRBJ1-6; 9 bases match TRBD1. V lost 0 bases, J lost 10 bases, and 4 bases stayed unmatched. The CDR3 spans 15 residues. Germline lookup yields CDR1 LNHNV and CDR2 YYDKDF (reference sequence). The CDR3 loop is CATSRDRDRVSPLHF. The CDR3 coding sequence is TGTGCCACCAGCAGAGACCGGGACAGGGTATCACCCCTCCACTTT.

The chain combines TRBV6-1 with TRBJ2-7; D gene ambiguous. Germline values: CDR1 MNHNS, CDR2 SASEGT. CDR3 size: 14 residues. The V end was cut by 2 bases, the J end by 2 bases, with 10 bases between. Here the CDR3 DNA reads TGTGCCAGCAGTGAATATATGGGCACCTACGAGCAGTACTTC. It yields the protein CASSEYMGTYEQYF.

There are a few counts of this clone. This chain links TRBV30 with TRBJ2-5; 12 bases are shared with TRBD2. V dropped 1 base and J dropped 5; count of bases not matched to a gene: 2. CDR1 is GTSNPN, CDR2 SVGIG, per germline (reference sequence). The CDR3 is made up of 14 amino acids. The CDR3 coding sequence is TGTGCCTGGAGTGGGCTAGCGGGGGGGGAGACCCAGTACTTC. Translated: CAWSGLAGGETQYF.

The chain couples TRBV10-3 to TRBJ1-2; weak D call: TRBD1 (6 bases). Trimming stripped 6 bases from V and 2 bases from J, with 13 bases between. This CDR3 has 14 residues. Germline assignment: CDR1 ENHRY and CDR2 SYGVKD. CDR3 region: CAIRGTLRNYGYTF. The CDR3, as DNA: TGTGCCATCAGGGGGACACTTCGAAACTATGGCTACACCTTC.

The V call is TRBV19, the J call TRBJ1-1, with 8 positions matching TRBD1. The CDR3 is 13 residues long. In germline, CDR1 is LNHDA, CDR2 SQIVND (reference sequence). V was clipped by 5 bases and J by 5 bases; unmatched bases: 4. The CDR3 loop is CASSQTGATEAFF. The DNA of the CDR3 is TGTGCCAGTAGTCAGACAGGGGCAACTGAAGCTTTCTTT.

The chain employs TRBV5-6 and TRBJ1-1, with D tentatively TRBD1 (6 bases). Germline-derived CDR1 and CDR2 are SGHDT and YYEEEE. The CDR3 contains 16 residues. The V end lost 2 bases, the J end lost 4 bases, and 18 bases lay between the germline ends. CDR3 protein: CASSLNAGALGTEAFF. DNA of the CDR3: TGTGCCAGCAGCTTAAATGCGGGGGCGCTGGGCACTGAAGCTTTCTTT.

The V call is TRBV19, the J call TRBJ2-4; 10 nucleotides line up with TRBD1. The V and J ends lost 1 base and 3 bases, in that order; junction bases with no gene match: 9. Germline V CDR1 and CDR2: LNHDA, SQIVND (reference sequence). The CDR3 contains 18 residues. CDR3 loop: CASSIAGTGEVFKNIQYF. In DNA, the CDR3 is TGTGCCAGTAGTATAGCCGGGACAGGGGAAGTATTCAAAAACATTCAGTACTTC.